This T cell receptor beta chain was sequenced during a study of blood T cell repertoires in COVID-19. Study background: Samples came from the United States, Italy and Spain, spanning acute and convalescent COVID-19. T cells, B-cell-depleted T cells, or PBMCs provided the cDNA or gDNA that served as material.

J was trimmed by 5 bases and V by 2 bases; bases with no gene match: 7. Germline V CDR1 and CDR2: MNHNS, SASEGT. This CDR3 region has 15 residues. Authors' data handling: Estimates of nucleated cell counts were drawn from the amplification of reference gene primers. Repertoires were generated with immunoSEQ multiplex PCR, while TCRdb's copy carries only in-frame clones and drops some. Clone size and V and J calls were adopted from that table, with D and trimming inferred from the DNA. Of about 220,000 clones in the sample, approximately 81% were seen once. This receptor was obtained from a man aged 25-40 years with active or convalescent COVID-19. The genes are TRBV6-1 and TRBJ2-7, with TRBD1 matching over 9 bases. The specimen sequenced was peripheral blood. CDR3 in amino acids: CASSEWGQGGNEQYF. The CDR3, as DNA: TGTGCCAGCAGTGAATGGGGACAGGGAGGCAACGAGCAGTACTTC.